Listed below are T cell receptor beta chains from one sample, sequenced in a study of spatial heterogeneity in lung cancer. Each CDR3 protein is one row after TCRdb ran MiXCR on the 5' RACE reads. Of about 120,000 distinct CDR3 sequences in the sample, 9.5% to 15% were seen once. The sample here was PBMCs, taken at follow-up. These receptors originate from a male donor with early-stage non-small cell lung cancer. Both conserved end residues are part of each CDR3. A D gene is named only where the DNA matches it firmly. The listing skips clone size in some rows; elsewhere it reads once, few, many or a size class.

many	NA	TRBV6-1	TRBJ1-5	CASSGIFQDGRDSNQPQHF	TGTGCCAGCAGCGGGATTTTTCAGGACGGAAGAGATAGCAATCAGCCCCAGCATTTT
NA	NA	TRBV19	TRBJ2-3	CASSPLSNKDTQYF	TGTGCCAGTAGTCCCTTAAGTAACAAGGATACGCAGTATTTT
few	NA	TRBV12-2	TRBJ2-1	CASRLGGREYNEQFF	TGTGCAAGTCGCTTAGGAGGCAGGGAGTACAATGAGCAGTTCTTC
NA	NA	TRBV6-2/TRBV6-3	TRBJ1-1	CASSSSLRQVGTVAFF	TGTGCCAGCAGTTCCTCCCTGCGACAGGTGGGAACTGTAGCTTTCTTT
many	NA	TRBV28	TRBJ1-5	CASSPKWEPQHF	TGTGCCAGCAGTCCAAAATGGGAGCCCCAGCATTTT
many	NA	TRBV28	TRBJ2-7	CASREETGQSYEQYF	TGTGCCAGCAGGGAGGAGACCGGACAGTCCTACGAGCAGTACTTC
NA	NA	TRBV5-1	TRBJ2-7	CASRPPGVPYEQYF	TGCGCCAGCAGACCCCCGGGGGTCCCCTACGAGCAGTACTTC
many	NA	TRBV29-1	TRBJ1-2	CSVPDKSFNYGYTF	TGCAGCGTTCCCGACAAGTCCTTCAACTATGGCTACACCTTC
NA	NA	TRBV5-4	TRBJ2-1	CASSLRTGSYNEQFF	TGTGCCAGCAGCTTACGTACGGGCTCCTACAATGAGCAGTTCTTC
many	NA	TRBV7-9	TRBJ2-7	CASSYLYEQYF	TGTGCCAGCAGCTACCTATACGAGCAGTACTTC
NA	NA	TRBV20-1	TRBJ1-1	CSGRRHPNTEAFF	TGCAGTGGTAGGAGGCACCCGAACACTGAAGCTTTCTTT
few	NA	TRBV7-3	TRBJ2-2	CASSLDSVTGELFF	TGTGCCAGCAGCTTAGATAGCGTCACCGGGGAGCTGTTTTTT
many	NA	TRBV7-2	TRBJ1-6	CASSLGQISPLHF	TGTGCCAGCAGCTTAGGACAGATTTCACCCCTCCACTTT
many	TRBD1	TRBV2	TRBJ1-6	CASSGTWTGVDSPLHF	TGTGCCAGCAGTGGGACTTGGACAGGAGTTGACTCACCCCTCCACTTT
few	TRBD2	TRBV5-1	TRBJ2-5	CASSTGTSGGRETQYF	TGCGCCAGCAGCACCGGGACTAGCGGGGGGAGAGAGACCCAGTACTTC
few	TRBD1	TRBV10-1	TRBJ1-1	CASSPGTAPTEAFF	TGCGCCAGCAGCCCCGGGACAGCCCCCACTGAAGCTTTCTTT
NA	TRBD1	TRBV18	TRBJ2-1	CASSRYSGGNEQFF	TGTGCCAGCTCACGTTACTCAGGGGGCAATGAGCAGTTCTTC
NA	TRBD2	TRBV28	TRBJ2-7	CASSLVAGPSYEQYF	TGTGCCAGCAGTTTAGTAGCGGGGCCCTCCTACGAGCAGTACTTC
many	TRBD1	TRBV18	TRBJ1-4	CASSLGTGVNEKLFF	TGTGCCAGCTCTCTCGGGACAGGCGTTAATGAAAAACTGTTTTTT
many	NA	TRBV7-2	TRBJ2-1	CASSLSHGGYNEQFF	TGTGCCAGCAGCTTATCGCACGGAGGGTACAATGAGCAGTTCTTC
few	NA	TRBV27	TRBJ2-7	CASSLYVGRSYEQYF	TGTGCCAGCAGTTTATATGTGGGCAGGTCTTACGAGCAGTACTTC
many	NA	TRBV9	TRBJ2-3	CASSVSTDTQYF	TGTGCCAGCAGCGTTTCCACAGATACGCAGTATTTT
many	NA	TRBV4-1	TRBJ1-2	CASSHTSGVANYGYTF	TGCGCCAGCAGCCACACAAGTGGGGTAGCTAACTATGGCTACACCTTC
many	NA	TRBV5-1	TRBJ1-5	CASSLEAGGNQPQHF	TGCGCCAGCAGCTTGGAGGCAGGGGGCAATCAGCCCCAGCATTTT
NA	NA	TRBV18	TRBJ2-2	CASRNTGELFF	TGTGCCAGCCGGAACACCGGGGAGCTGTTTTTT
few	NA	TRBV5-1	TRBJ1-1	CASSLNSFQAFF	TGCGCCAGCAGCTTAAACAGTTTTCAAGCTTTCTTT
NA	NA	TRBV4-1	TRBJ1-5	CASSQDGKGGQPQHF	TGCGCCAGCAGCCAAGATGGGAAGGGAGGTCAGCCCCAGCATTTT
few	NA	TRBV29-1	TRBJ2-2	CSAPKGANTGELFF	TGCAGCGCCCCAAAAGGCGCGAACACCGGGGAGCTGTTTTTT
many	TRBD1	TRBV5-1	TRBJ1-2	CASSAGQGKSGYTF	TGCGCCAGCAGCGCTGGACAGGGGAAGAGCGGCTACACCTTC
once	NA	TRBV5-4	TRBJ2-1	CASTPGGLNEQFF	TGTGCCAGCACCCCCGGGGGGCTAAATGAGCAGTTCTTC
few	TRBD1	TRBV13	TRBJ2-7	CASSSETGATFSYEQYF	TGTGCCAGCAGCTCCGAAACAGGGGCCACCTTCTCCTACGAGCAGTACTTC
many	NA	TRBV2	TRBJ2-1	CASSGELEQFF	TGTGCCAGCAGTGGGGAGCTTGAGCAGTTCTTC
many	NA	TRBV10-1	TRBJ2-5	CASSEGGQETQYF	TGCGCCAGCAGTGAAGGGGGACAAGAGACCCAGTACTTC
NA	NA	TRBV11-2	TRBJ2-7	CASSFDTFSYEQYF	TGTGCCAGCAGCTTCGATACTTTCTCCTACGAGCAGTACTTC
NA	NA	TRBV7-2	TRBJ2-1	CASSQRDLLYNEQFF	TGTGCCAGCAGCCAGAGGGACCTTCTCTACAATGAGCAGTTCTTC
NA	NA	TRBV5-1	TRBJ2-7	CASASGTGPYEQYF	TGCGCCAGCGCCTCCGGGACTGGCCCCTACGAGCAGTACTTC
few	NA	TRBV10-1	TRBJ2-5	CASSGEERWTPETQYF	TGCGCCAGCAGTGGGGAAGAGAGATGGACCCCAGAGACCCAGTACTTC
NA	NA	TRBV4-1	TRBJ2-1	CASSQEWNRYNEQFF	TGCGCCAGCAGCCAAGAATGGAACAGGTACAATGAGCAGTTCTTC
few	NA	TRBV5-1	TRBJ1-1	CASSLSGERNTEAFF	TGCGCCAGCAGCTTGTCAGGGGAGAGGAACACTGAAGCTTTCTTT
few	TRBD2	TRBV4-3	TRBJ2-7	CASSQLAGGYSYEQYF	TGCGCCAGCAGCCAACTAGCGGGGGGCTACTCCTACGAGCAGTACTTC
NA	NA	TRBV20-1	TRBJ1-1	CSARRGAPNTEAFF	TGCAGTGCTAGACGGGGGGCCCCGAACACTGAAGCTTTCTTT
NA	TRBD2	TRBV27	TRBJ2-3	CASRRTSGGPTDTQYF	TGTGCCAGCCGTCGGACTAGCGGGGGGCCCACAGATACGCAGTATTTT
NA	NA	TRBV30	TRBJ2-3	CAYPLGALGDTQYF	TGTGCCTACCCCCTGGGGGCACTGGGGGATACGCAGTATTTT
few	TRBD2	TRBV20-1	TRBJ2-7	CSAMRARGTYEQYF	TGCAGTGCTATGAGAGCGCGGGGGACCTACGAGCAGTACTTC
NA	NA	TRBV10-1	TRBJ1-1	CASSESQGTRTEAFF	TGCGCCAGCAGTGAGTCGCAGGGTACGAGGACTGAAGCTTTCTTT
NA	NA	TRBV28	TRBJ1-6	CASSSPGGQGNSPLHF	TGTGCCAGCAGTTCCCCCGGGGGGCAGGGTAATTCACCCCTCCACTTT
NA	NA	TRBV30	TRBJ1-2	CASPPGAAAYGYTF	TGTGCCTCGCCTCCCGGGGCAGCAGCCTATGGCTACACCTTC
NA	NA	TRBV25-1	TRBJ2-5	CASSEVVRPETQYF	TGTGCCAGCAGTGAAGTCGTCAGGCCGGAGACCCAGTACTTC